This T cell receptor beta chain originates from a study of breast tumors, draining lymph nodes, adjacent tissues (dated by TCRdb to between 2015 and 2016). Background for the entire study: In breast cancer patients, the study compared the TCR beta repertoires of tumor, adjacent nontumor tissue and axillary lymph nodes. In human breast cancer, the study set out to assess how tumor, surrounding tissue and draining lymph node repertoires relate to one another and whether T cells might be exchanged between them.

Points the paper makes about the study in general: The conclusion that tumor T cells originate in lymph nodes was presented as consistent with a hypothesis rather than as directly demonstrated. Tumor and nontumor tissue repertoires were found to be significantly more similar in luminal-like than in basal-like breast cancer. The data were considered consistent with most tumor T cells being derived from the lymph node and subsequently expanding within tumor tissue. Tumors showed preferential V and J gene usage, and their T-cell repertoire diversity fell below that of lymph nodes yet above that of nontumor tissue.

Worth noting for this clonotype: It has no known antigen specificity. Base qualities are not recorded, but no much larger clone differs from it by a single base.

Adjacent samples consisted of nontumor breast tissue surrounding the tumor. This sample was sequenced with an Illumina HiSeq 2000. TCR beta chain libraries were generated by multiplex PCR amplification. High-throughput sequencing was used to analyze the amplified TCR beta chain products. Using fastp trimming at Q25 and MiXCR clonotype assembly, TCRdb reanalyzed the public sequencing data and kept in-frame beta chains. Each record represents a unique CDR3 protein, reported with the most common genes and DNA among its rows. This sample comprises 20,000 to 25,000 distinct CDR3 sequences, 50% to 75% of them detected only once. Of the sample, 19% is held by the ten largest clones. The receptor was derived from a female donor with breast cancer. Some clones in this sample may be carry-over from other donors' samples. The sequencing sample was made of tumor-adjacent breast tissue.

The sequence in DNA is TGTGCCACCAGTCCCACTAGCGGGAGATCAGATACGCAGTATTTT. This codes for CATSPTSGRSDTQYF. The V and J segments used are TRBV24-1 and TRBJ2-3; 11 middle bases align to TRBD2. Counted from cysteine to phenylalanine, this CDR3 has 15 amino acids. Only the CDR3 region is kept as DNA, spanning 45 bases read in frame from base 1. CDR1 and CDR2 are read off the germline V gene as KGHDR and SFDVKD. Trimming removed 6 bases from V and 4 bases from J; the gene matches leave 5 bases unexplained.